The 23 T cell receptor beta chains below come from one sample, sequenced in a study of blood T cell repertoires in COVID-19. Some clones are missing from TCRdb's copy, which holds only in-frame ones; the method was immunoSEQ multiplex PCR. The sample includes 250,000 to 350,000 clones, roughly nine tenths of them seen just once. Sequencing input: PBMCs or T cells enriched from blood (not recorded which). Source of these receptors: a woman in her late teens or twenties who had recovered from COVID-19.

The genes are TRBV5-1 and TRBJ2-3; tentatively, D is TRBD1 (6 bases). Trimming removed 0 bases at V and 4 bases at J, with 9 bases between. This CDR3 has 14 amino acids. Germline-derived CDR1 and CDR2 are SGHRS and YFSETQ. The CDR3 DNA reads as TGCGCCAGCAGCTTGGTTTCAGGGGCAGATACGCAGTATTTT. This gives the protein CASSLVSGADTQYF.

This clone was counted once. The rearrangement uses TRBV18 and TRBJ1-2; maybe TRBD1 (6 bases). Trimming took 0 bases from V and 3 from J, leaving 8 bases between them. Germline loops: CDR1 KGHSH, CDR2 LQKENI. This CDR3 has 14 residues. CDR3 residues: CASSPPQGYYGYTF. The CDR3 DNA sequence: TGTGCCAGCTCACCACCACAGGGTTACTATGGCTACACCTTC.

This CDR3 reads CASSTSLGTDTQYF. The CDR3, as DNA: TGTGCCAGCAGTACTAGTTTAGGCACAGATACGCAGTATTTT. The V call is TRBV6-5, the J call TRBJ2-3; maybe TRBD2 (5 bases). V lost 5 bases to trimming and J lost 1 base, with 10 bases between them. Germline V lookup: CDR1 MNHEY, CDR2 SVGAGI. The CDR3 extends over 14 amino acids.

The chain employs TRBV4-1 and TRBJ1-5; 10 nucleotides line up with TRBD1. The germline gives CDR1 MGHRA, CDR2 YSYEKL. This CDR3 is 16 amino acids long. The junction had 8 bases not matched to a gene; V was cut back by 3 bases and J by 6 bases. The CDR3 spells CASSHEGGTGVQPQHF. The CDR3 DNA reads TGCGCCAGCAGCCACGAAGGCGGGACAGGGGTTCAGCCCCAGCATTTT.

The chain is built from TRBV28 and TRBJ2-1, with D perhaps TRBD2 (7 bases). Trimming shortened V by 3 bases and J by 6 bases, and 15 bases separated the two germline ends. This CDR3 spans 15 amino acids. CDR1 is MDHEN and CDR2 is SYDVKM in the germline V gene. CDR3 protein: CASSFWGGRANEQFF. The CDR3 DNA is TGTGCCAGCAGTTTCTGGGGGGGCCGTGCCAATGAGCAGTTCTTC.

V is TRBV5-8 and J is TRBJ2-1; TRBD1 aligns across 9 bases. V lost 3 bases and J lost 7; bases outside the gene matches: 8. CDR1 is SGHTS, CDR2 YDEGEE, per germline. The CDR3 contains 15 residues. The chain's CDR3 is CASSWMGQGYNEQFF. The CDR3, as DNA: TGTGCCAGCAGCTGGATGGGACAGGGTTATAATGAGCAGTTCTTC. Full variable domain (remainder filled in from reference TRBV5-8 and TRBJ2-1): EAGVTQSPTHLIKTRGQQATLRCSPISGHTSVYWYQQALGLGLQFLLWYDEGEERNRGNFPPRFSGRQFPNYSSELNVNALELEDSALYLCASSWMGQGYNEQFFGPGTRLTVL.

V is TRBV10-3 and J is TRBJ1-3; 7 nucleotides agree with TRBD1. The CDR3 loop spans 15 amino acids. V lost 1 base to trimming and J lost 4 bases; unmatched junction nucleotides: 4. From germline, CDR1 is ENHRY and CDR2 SYGVKD. The DNA for the CDR3 is TGTGCCATCAGTGAGTTACAGGGGATCGGAAACACCATATATTTT. This encodes CAISELQGIGNTIYF.

The CDR3 DNA reads TGCGCCAGCAGCTTGGTTGCTAGCGGGGGGCCCGATGTAGAGACCCAGTACTTC. Protein sequence: CASSLVASGGPDVETQYF. The chain combines TRBV5-1 with TRBJ2-5; TRBD2 aligns across 11 bases. The CDR3 runs to 18 residues. CDR1 and CDR2 (germline): SGHRS, YFSETQ. Unmatched junction bases numbered 11, after V lost 0 bases and J lost 4 bases.

This clone was seen a single time. V usage is TRBV7-2 and J usage is TRBJ2-5; D remains unclear. Between the trimmed V and J ends, which lost 1 base and 2 bases, there was a span of 8 bases. CDR1 and CDR2 from the germline V gene are SGHTA and FQGNSA. The CDR3 totals 14 residues. CDR3 in DNA: TGTGCCAGCAGCTTAGTGTCAGCGCAAGAGACCCAGTACTTC. Its protein product is CASSLVSAQETQYF.

The rearrangement uses TRBV2 and TRBJ1-2; D is uncertain. The CDR3 consists of 12 residues. The V end was cut by 9 bases, the J end by 1 base, with 9 bases between. Germline V gives CDR1 SNHLY, CDR2 FYNNEI. In nucleotides, the CDR3 is TGTGCCAGTAAAACAGATAACTATGGCTACACCTTC. Protein sequence: CASKTDNYGYTF.

This clone has just one count. The chain has TRBV5-1 and TRBJ1-4; 7 nucleotides match TRBD1. V was pared by 0 bases and J by 5 bases, with 1 base of the junction left unmatched. Germline V gene lookup returns CDR1 SGHRS and CDR2 YFSETQ. The CDR3 covers 14 residues. The CDR3 here is CASSLETGNEKLFF. The CDR3 DNA is TGCGCCAGCAGCTTGGAGACAGGGAATGAAAAACTGTTTTTT.

This clone is a singleton in its sample. The genes are TRBV24-1 and TRBJ2-2, with D possibly being TRBD1 (5 bases). This CDR3 is built from 15 residues. The ends were cut back, 4 bases at V and 2 bases at J, with 10 bases in the middle. Germline CDR1 reads KGHDR; CDR2 reads SFDVKD. In DNA, the CDR3 is TGTGCCACCAGTGAGCATGACAGCAACACCGGGGAGCTGTTTTTT. Residues: CATSEHDSNTGELFF.

The rearrangement uses TRBV4-2 and TRBJ1-3; D call uncertain. The CDR3 spans 18 residues. Germline-derived CDR1 and CDR2 are LGHNA and YNFKEQ. Trimming shortened V by 0 bases and J by 1 base, and 16 bases separated the two germline ends. CDR3 nucleotides: TGTGCCAGCAGCCAAGATGTTAGGAGGGATCGGTCTGGAAACACCATATATTTT. It is translated as CASSQDVRRDRSGNTIYF.

The chain employs TRBV5-1 and TRBJ2-5; 10 nucleotides align to TRBD2. The V and J ends lost 2 bases and 0 bases, in that order; junction bases with no gene match: 10. The CDR3 spans 18 residues. CDR1 and CDR2 (germline): SGHRS, YFSETQ. The CDR3 DNA follows: TGCGCCAGCAGCTTACACCCCGGGACTAGCGTGAACCAAGAGACCCAGTACTTC. This gives the protein CASSLHPGTSVNQETQYF.

This rearrangement joins TRBV4-1 to TRBJ2-7; a possible D gene is TRBD1 (5 bases). Germline assignment: CDR1 MGHRA and CDR2 YSYEKL. V dropped 0 bases and J dropped 1 base, with 13 bases sitting between them. CDR3 length: 16 residues. In DNA form, the CDR3 reads TGCGCCAGCAGCCAAGATCCAACAGGCCAATCCTACGAGCAGTACTTC. Amino acid sequence: CASSQDPTGQSYEQYF.

The chain links TRBV7-8 to TRBJ1-4, with D possibly being TRBD1 (5 bases). From germline, CDR1 is SGHVS and CDR2 FQNEAQ. Trimming removed 5 bases from V and 0 bases from J, with 13 bases in between. This CDR3 region has 16 residues. CDR3 sequence (DNA): TGTGCCAGCAGCCGGACACCCCCTGCAACTAATGAAAAACTGTTTTTT. Amino acid sequence: CASSRTPPATNEKLFF.

The chain uses TRBV5-1 and TRBJ2-3; D is ambiguous. V was trimmed by 2 bases and J by 4 bases, leaving 8 bases between them. The germline CDR1 and CDR2 sequences are SGHRS and YFSETQ. CDR3 length: 13 amino acids. CDR3 sequence: CASSLDTADTQYF. CDR3 nucleotides: TGCGCCAGCAGCTTAGACACGGCAGATACGCAGTATTTT.

The chain recombines TRBV5-8 with TRBJ1-4; no clear D gene. Trimming cost V 4 bases and J 4 bases, with 17 bases left between them. In germline, CDR1 is SGHTS, CDR2 YDEGEE. The CDR3 consists of 16 residues. The CDR3 region is CASSPRKSQLNEKLFF. CDR3 DNA sequence: TGTGCCAGCAGCCCTAGGAAGAGTCAGCTTAATGAAAAACTGTTTTTT. Drawing the rest from reference TRBV5-8 and TRBJ1-4, the complete variable domain is EAGVTQSPTHLIKTRGQQATLRCSPISGHTSVYWYQQALGLGLQFLLWYDEGEERNRGNFPPRFSGRQFPNYSSELNVNALELEDSALYLCASSPRKSQLNEKLFFGSGTQLSVL.

The J gene is TRBJ2-2, the V gene TRBV5-8; D ambiguous. V lost 6 bases and J 5 bases, leaving 5 bases between the germline ends. From germline, CDR1 is SGHTS and CDR2 YDEGEE. The CDR3 spans 11 residues. The CDR3 spells CASTRTGELFF. As DNA, the CDR3 is TGTGCCAGCACCCGTACCGGGGAGCTGTTTTTT.

This chain joins TRBV5-1 and TRBJ2-4; perhaps TRBD1 as D (5 bases). V dropped 3 bases and J dropped 0 bases, with 10 bases sitting between them. The CDR3 runs to 15 residues. Looked up from germline, CDR1 is SGHRS and CDR2 is YFSETQ. The CDR3 DNA sequence: TGCGCCAGCAGCTCTACAGGCTTAGCCAAAAACATTCAGTACTTC. Its protein is CASSSTGLAKNIQYF.

The CDR3 DNA follows: TGTGCCACATGGACTAGCGGGCCGACAGATACGCAGTATTTT. Its protein is CATWTSGPTDTQYF. V gene TRBV10-3 combines with J gene TRBJ2-3; 11 nucleotides line up with TRBD2. V was clipped by 10 bases and J by 3 bases; unmatched bases: 6. The germline V gene has CDR1 ENHRY and CDR2 SYGVKD. The CDR3 extends over 14 amino acids.

This clone occurred once. The chain has TRBV9 and TRBJ2-2, with 7 bases fitting TRBD2. V shed 5 bases and J 5 bases; nucleotides not matched to a gene: 9. This CDR3 is 15 amino acids long. CDR1 and CDR2 from the germline V gene are SGDLS and YYNGEE. The CDR3 DNA sequence: TGTGCCAGCAGTGCCAGCGGGGCCACGACCGGGGAGCTGTTTTTT. Protein sequence: CASSASGATTGELFF. The full variable domain, completed using reference TRBV9 and TRBJ2-2, is DSGVTQTPKHLITATGQRVTLRCSPRSGDLSVYWYQQSLDQGLQFLIQYYNGEERAKGNILERFSAQQFPDLHSELNLSSLELGDSALYFCASSASGATTGELFFGEGSRLTVL.

The J gene is TRBJ2-1, the V gene TRBV4-1, with TRBD2 matching over 7 bases. Germline values: CDR1 MGHRA, CDR2 YSYEKL. Trimming took 3 bases from V and 5 from J; bases not matched to a gene: 10. This CDR3 spans 16 amino acids. The CDR3 sequence is CASSQRAGTRNNEQFF. CDR3 coding DNA: TGCGCCAGCAGCCAGAGAGCGGGAACGAGAAACAATGAGCAGTTCTTC.